The source of this T cell receptor beta chain is a study of shared clonotypes between healthy human individuals. The CD4+ fraction was divided into a CD45RA+ naive subset and a CD45RA-negative memory subset. Libraries were prepared by immunoSEQ multiplex PCR; TCRdb keeps only in-frame clonotypes and omits some of them. The repertoire consists of about 2.3 million clones, with just under 95% occurring once and the leading ten covering roughly 0.34%. CDR1 MNHNS and CDR2 SASEGT come from the germline V gene. This CDR3 spans 13 amino acids. V gave up 6 bases and J gave up 7 bases, with 16 bases separating them.

The sequence was collected from a man aged 18 to 35 in good health. Some clones in this sample may be carry-over from other donors' samples. The sample comprised naive CD4+ T cells from PBMCs. Described subset: CD45RA+ positively selected. V gene TRBV6-1 combines with J gene TRBJ2-7, with D perhaps TRBD1 (6 bases). The CDR3 bases are TGTGCCAGCAGGGATGGACAGCGCCTTGAGCAGTACTTC. Its protein is CASRDGQRLEQYF.